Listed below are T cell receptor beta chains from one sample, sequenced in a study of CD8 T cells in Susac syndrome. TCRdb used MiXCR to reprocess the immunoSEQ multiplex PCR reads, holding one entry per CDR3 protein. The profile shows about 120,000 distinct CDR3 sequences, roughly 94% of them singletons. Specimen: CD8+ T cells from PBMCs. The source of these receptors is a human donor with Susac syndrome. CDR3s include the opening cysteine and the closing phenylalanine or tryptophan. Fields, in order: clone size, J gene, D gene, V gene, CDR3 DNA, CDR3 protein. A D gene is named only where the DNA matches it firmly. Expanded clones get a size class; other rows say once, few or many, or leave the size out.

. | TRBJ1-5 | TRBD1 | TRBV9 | TGTGCCAGCAGCCCCATTCAGGGGGACCAGCCCCAGCATTTT | CASSPIQGDQPQHF
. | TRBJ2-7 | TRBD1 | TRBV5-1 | TGCGCCAGCAGCTTGACAGGGGCCGAGCAGTACTTC | CASSLTGAEQYF
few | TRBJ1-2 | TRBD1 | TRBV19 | TGTGCCAGTAGGCCGGGACAGGGTGACTATGGCTACACCTTC | CASRPGQGDYGYTF
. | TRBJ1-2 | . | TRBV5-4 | TGTGCCAGCAGCTTCGGGGAGCTCTATGGCTACACCTTC | CASSFGELYGYTF
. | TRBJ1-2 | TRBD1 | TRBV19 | TGTGCCAGTAGTATCTCAATCGGGACAGGGGGTCTTCCCAACTATGGCTACACCTTC | CASSISIGTGGLPNYGYTF
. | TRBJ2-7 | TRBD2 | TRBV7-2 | TGTGCCAGCAGCTTATTCGGCGGGGGGGCGGCCGAGCAGTACTTC | CASSLFGGGAAEQYF
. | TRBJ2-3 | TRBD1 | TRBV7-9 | TGTGCCAGCAGCTGGGGGACAGAGGGCAGCACAGATACGCAGTATTTT | CASSWGTEGSTDTQYF
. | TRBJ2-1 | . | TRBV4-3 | TGCGCCAGCAGCCAAGAACTAGCCCAGGGTGAGCAGTTCTTC | CASSQELAQGEQFF
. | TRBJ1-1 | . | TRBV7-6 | TGTGCCAGCAGCCCATACGGGGGAGAAGCTTTCTTT | CASSPYGGEAFF
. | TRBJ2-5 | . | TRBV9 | TGTGCCAGCAGCACCACCTTCCCGGAGGAGACCCAGTACTTC | CASSTTFPEETQYF
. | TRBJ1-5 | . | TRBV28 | TGTGCCAGCAGTTTCTGGCAGGGTAGCAATCAGCCCCAGCATTTT | CASSFWQGSNQPQHF
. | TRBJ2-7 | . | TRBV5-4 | TGTGCCAGCAGCTTCACAGGGATCGCGGAGTACTTC | CASSFTGIAEYF
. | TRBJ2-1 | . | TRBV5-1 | TGCGCCAGCAGCCCCCCCCGGGATAGCGCGAGCTCCTACAATGAGCAGTTCTTC | CASSPPRDSASSYNEQFF
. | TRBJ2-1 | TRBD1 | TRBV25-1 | TGTGCCAGCGAACAGGGGCATGAGCAGTTCTTC | CASEQGHEQFF
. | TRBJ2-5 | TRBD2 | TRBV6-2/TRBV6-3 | TGTGCCAGCACCGTGCGGGGGGGCCAAGAGACCCAGTACTTC | CASTVRGGQETQYF
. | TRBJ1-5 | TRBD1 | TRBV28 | TGTGCCAGCAGTTTTGGAGGGGGCGGCAATCAGCCCCAGCATTTT | CASSFGGGGNQPQHF
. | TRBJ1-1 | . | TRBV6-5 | TGTGCCAGCTTTCTAGGTCGGGGCACTGAAGCTTTCTTT | CASFLGRGTEAFF
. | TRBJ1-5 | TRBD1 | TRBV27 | TGTGCCAGCAGTTTAATAGGGACAGACAATCAGCCCCAGCATTTT | CASSLIGTDNQPQHF
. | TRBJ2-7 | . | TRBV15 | TGTGCCACCAGCCCGGGCAGTTACGAGCAGTACTTC | CATSPGSYEQYF
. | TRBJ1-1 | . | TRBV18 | TGTGCCAGCTCACCCCGGGAGGCGGGGAACACTGAAGCTTTCTTT | CASSPREAGNTEAFF
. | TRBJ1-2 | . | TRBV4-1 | TGCGCCAGCAGCCCTCAGGTGAACTATGGCTACACCTTC | CASSPQVNYGYTF
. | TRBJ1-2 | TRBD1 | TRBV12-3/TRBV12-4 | TGTGCCCTAGGCGGGACAGGGGTGGGCTACACCTTC | CALGGTGVGYTF
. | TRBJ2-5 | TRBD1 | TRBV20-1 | TGCAGTGCTAGAGATTCCCAGGGGGCAGTCGTCCAAGAGACCCAGTACTTC | CSARDSQGAVVQETQYF
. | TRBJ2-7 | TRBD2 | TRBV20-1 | TGCAGTGCTAGTTCACTAGCGGGGGCCCCCTACGAGCAGTACTTC | CSASSLAGAPYEQYF
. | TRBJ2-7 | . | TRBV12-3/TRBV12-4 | TGTGCCAGCAGTTCCCCGGGGTACGAGCAGTACTTC | CASSSPGYEQYF
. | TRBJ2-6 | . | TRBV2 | TGTGCCACCAACGGGATCTCTGGGGCCAACGTCCTGACTTTC | CATNGISGANVLTF
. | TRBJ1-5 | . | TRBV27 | TGTGCCAGCAGTTTCCGGATAAATCAGCCCCAGCATTTT | CASSFRINQPQHF
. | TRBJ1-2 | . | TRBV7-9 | TGTGCCAGCAGCTCGACCACAGGGCAGCACTATGGCTACACCTTC | CASSSTTGQHYGYTF
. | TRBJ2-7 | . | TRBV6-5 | TGTGCCAGCAGTTACTCCGACGAGCAGTACTTC | CASSYSDEQYF
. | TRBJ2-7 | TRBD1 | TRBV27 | TGTGCCAGCAGTCCCAGGACAGGGTCAACCTACGAGCAGTACTTC | CASSPRTGSTYEQYF
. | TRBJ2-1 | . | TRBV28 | TGTGCCAGCAGTAAGCTGGACACGACTCCTTACAATGAGCAGTTCTTC | CASSKLDTTPYNEQFF
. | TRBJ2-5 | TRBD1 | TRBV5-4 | TGTGCCAGCAGCTTCCAGGGGGCTGAGACCCAGTACTTC | CASSFQGAETQYF
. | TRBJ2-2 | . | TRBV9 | TGTGCCAGCACCGTGGGCCCCCGGACCGGGGAGCTGTTTTTT | CASTVGPRTGELFF
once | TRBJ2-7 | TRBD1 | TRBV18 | TGTGCCAGCTCACCACTTCTGGGACAGGGGCGAGAGGACGAGCAGTACTTC | CASSPLLGQGREDEQYF
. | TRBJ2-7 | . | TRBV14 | TGTGCCAGCAGCCAACGCGGACGGACCTCCTACGAGCAGTACTTC | CASSQRGRTSYEQYF
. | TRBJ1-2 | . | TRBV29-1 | TGCAGCGTTGAAGGCAGCTCCTATGGCTACACCTTC | CSVEGSSYGYTF
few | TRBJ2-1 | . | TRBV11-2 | TGTGCCAGCAGCTTAAAGAGTAAATACAGCTCCTACAATGAGCAGTTCTTC | CASSLKSKYSSYNEQFF
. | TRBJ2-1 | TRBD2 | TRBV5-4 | TGTGCCAGCAGCTCCGGACTAGCGGGGTCCTTCGGCTATGAGCAGTTCTTC | CASSSGLAGSFGYEQFF
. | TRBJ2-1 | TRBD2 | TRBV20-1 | TGCAGTGCTAGAGGGACTAGCGGGTACAATGAGCAGTTCTTC | CSARGTSGYNEQFF
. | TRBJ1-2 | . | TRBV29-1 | TGCAGCGTTGGGGAGGGGCAGGGAGGCTACACCTTC | CSVGEGQGGYTF
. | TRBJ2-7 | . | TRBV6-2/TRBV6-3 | TGTGCCAGCAGTGAAACAGGAGTCTACGAGCAGTACTTC | CASSETGVYEQYF
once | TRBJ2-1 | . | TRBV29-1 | TGCAGCTCCAGCACGGACTCCTTCTACAATGAGCAGTTCTTC | CSSSTDSFYNEQFF
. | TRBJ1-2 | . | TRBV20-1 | TGCAGTGCGGGGGACCGAGCTGTAGGTCACACCTTC | CSAGDRAVGHTF
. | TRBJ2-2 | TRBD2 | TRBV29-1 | TGCAGCGTTCCCCGGTTAGCGGGCACCGGGGAGCTGTTTTTT | CSVPRLAGTGELFF
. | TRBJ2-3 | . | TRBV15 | TGTGCCACCAGCCCTAGGGCCACAGATACGCAGTATTTT | CATSPRATDTQYF
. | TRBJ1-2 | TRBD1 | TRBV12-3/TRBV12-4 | TGTGCCAGCAGTTTAGAGGGGGCAGTTGGCTACACCTTC | CASSLEGAVGYTF
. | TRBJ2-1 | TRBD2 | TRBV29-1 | TGCAGCGTTGTCGGCGGGGGCTCCTACAATGAGCAGTTCTTC | CSVVGGGSYNEQFF
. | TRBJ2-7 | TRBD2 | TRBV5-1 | TGCGCCAGCAGCTTAACGGGACTAGACGAGCAGTACTTC | CASSLTGLDEQYF
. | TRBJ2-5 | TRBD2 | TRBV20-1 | TGCAGTGCTCACCAGGCGGGGGATAAGACCCAGTACTTC | CSAHQAGDKTQYF